These 3 T cell receptor beta chains originate from one sample sequenced in a study of tumor-infiltrating lymphocytes in localized non-small cell lung cancer. The repertoire was sequenced with immunoSEQ multiplex PCR; TCRdb's copy has only in-frame clones and lacks some. The table includes approximately 12,000 clones, roughly 80% detected once. Sequenced material: uninvolved lung tissue not adjacent to the tumor. These receptors came from a human donor with non-small cell lung cancer.

This chain links TRBV19 with TRBJ1-1, with a weak D call TRBD1 (5 bases). The CDR3 runs to 17 residues. Trimming pared 4 bases from V and 0 bases from J, leaving 18 bases between. From germline, CDR1 is LNHDA and CDR2 SQIVND (reference sequence). This CDR3 reads CASSKTPGRTMNTEAFF. The CDR3 DNA sequence: TGTGCCAGTAGTAAAACCCCGGGACGGACAATGAACACTGAAGCTTTCTTT.

This clone showed up just once. The gene calls are TRBV6-6 and TRBJ1-6, with a tentative D call TRBD1 (5 bases). The CDR3 consists of 11 residues. Germline V lookup: CDR1 MNHNY, CDR2 SVGAGI (reference sequence). The V end lost 6 bases, the J end lost 12 bases, and 9 bases lay between the germline ends. The CDR3 reads CASSVQGPLHF. CDR3 DNA sequence: TGTGCCAGCAGCGTTCAGGGACCCCTCCACTTT.

This clone was picked up one time. The chain uses TRBV19 and TRBJ2-1, with 9 bases that match TRBD1. Germline lookup yields CDR1 LNHDA and CDR2 SQIVND (reference sequence). The CDR3 is 12 residues long. Trimming took 4 bases from V and 16 from J; bases not matched to a gene: 8. The CDR3 DNA reads as TGTGCCAGTAGTAGACAGGGGGAGCGATTATTCTTC. Translating it yields CASSRQGERLFF.